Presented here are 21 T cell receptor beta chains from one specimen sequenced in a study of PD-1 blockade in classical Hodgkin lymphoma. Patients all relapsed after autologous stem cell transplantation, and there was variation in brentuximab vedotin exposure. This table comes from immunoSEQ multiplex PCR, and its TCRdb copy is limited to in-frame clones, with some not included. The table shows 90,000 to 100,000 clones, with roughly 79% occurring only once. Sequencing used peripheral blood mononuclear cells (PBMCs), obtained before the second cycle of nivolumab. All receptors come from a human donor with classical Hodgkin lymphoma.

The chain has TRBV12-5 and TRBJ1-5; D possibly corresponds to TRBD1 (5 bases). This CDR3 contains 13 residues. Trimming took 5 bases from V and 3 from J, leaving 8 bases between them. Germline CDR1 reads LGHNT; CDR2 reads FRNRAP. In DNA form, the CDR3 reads TGTGCTAGTGGTAGACAGAACAATCAGCCCCAGCATTTT. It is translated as CASGRQNNQPQHF.

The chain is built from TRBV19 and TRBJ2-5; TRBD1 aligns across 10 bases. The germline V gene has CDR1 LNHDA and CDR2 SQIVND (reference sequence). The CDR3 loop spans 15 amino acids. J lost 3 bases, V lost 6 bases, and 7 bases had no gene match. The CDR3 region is CASRPRDRGKETQYF. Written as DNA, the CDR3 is TGTGCCAGTAGGCCCCGGGACAGGGGCAAAGAGACCCAGTACTTC.

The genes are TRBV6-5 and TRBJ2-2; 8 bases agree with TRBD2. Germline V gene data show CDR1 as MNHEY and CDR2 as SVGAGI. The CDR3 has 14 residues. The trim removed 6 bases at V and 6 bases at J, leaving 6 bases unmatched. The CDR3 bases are TGTGCCAGCAGCCCGGGACTAGTCCCCGGGGAGCTGTTTTTT. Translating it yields CASSPGLVPGELFF.

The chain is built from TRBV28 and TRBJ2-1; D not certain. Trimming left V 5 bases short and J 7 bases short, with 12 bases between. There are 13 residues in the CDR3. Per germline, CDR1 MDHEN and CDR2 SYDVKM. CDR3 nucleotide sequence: TGTGCCAGCAGTCCCCCGGTGAGTAATGAGCAGTTCTTC. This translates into CASSPPVSNEQFF.

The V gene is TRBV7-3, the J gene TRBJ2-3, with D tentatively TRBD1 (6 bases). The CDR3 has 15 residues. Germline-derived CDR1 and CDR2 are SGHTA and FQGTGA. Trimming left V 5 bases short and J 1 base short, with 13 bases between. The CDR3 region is CASSPTGIGTDTQYF. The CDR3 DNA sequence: TGTGCCAGCAGCCCAACAGGGATCGGCACAGATACGCAGTATTTT.

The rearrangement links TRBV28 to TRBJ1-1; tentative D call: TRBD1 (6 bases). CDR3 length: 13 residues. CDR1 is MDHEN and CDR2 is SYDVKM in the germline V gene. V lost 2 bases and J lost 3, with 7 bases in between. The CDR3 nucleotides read TGTGCCAGCAGTTTAACAGGGCACACTGAAGCTTTCTTT. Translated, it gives CASSLTGHTEAFF.

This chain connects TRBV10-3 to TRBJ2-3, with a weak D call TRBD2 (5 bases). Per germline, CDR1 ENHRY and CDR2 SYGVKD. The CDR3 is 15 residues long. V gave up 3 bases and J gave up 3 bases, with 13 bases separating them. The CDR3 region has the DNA TGTGCCATCAGTGAACTACCCCCGGGGACAGATACGCAGTATTTT. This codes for CAISELPPGTDTQYF.

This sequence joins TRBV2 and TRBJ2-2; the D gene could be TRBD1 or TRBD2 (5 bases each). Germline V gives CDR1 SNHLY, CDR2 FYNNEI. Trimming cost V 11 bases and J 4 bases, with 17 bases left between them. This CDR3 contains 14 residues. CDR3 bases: TGTGCCTCGGGGCGCCTACCTTCCACCGGGGAGCTGTTTTTT. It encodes CASGRLPSTGELFF.

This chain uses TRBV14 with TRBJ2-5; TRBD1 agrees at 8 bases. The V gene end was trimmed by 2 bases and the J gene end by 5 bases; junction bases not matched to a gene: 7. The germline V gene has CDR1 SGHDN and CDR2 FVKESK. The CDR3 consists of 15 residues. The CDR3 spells CASSQPQGVAETQYF. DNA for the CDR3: TGTGCCAGCAGCCAACCACAGGGGGTTGCGGAGACCCAGTACTTC. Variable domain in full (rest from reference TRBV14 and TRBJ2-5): EAGVTQFPSHSVIEKGQTVTLRCDPISGHDNLYWYRRVMGKEIKFLLHFVKESKQDESGMPNNRFLAERTGGTYSTLKVQPAELEDSGVYFCASSQPQGVAETQYFGPGTRLLVL.

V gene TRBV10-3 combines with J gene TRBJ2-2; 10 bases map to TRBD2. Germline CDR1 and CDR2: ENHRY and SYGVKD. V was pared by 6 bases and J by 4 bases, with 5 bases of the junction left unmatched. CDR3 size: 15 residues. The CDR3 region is CAIRKAGGGTGELFF. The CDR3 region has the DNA TGTGCCATCAGGAAAGCGGGAGGGGGCACCGGGGAGCTGTTTTTT.

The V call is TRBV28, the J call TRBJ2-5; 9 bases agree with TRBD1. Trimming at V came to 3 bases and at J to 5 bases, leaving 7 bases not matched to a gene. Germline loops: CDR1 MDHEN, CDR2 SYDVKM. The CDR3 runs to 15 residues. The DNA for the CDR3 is TGTGCCAGCAGTTTCGACAGGGGGTTTGCGGAGACCCAGTACTTC. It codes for CASSFDRGFAETQYF.

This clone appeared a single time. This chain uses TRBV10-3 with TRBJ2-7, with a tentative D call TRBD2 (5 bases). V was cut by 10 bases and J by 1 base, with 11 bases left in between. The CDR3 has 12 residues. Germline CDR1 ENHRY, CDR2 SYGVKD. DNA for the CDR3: TGTGCCAGCAGCGGACCGTCCTACGAGCAGTACTTC. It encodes CASSGPSYEQYF.

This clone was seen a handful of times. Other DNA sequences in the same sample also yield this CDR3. The CDR3 is CASSLAGTDTQYF. CDR3 DNA sequence: TGTGCCAGCAGCCTAGCAGGCACAGATACGCAGTATTTT. The chain recombines TRBV2 with TRBJ2-3, with D tentatively TRBD2 (5 bases). Germline V gives CDR1 SNHLY, CDR2 FYNNEI. The ends were cut back, 6 bases at V and 1 base at J, with 8 bases in the middle. The CDR3 length is 13 residues.

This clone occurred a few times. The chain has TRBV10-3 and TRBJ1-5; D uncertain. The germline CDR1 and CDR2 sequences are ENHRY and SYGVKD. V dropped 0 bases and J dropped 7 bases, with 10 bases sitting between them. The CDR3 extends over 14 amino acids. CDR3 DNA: TGTGCCATCAGTGAGTCGAGTGGCATCCAGCCCCAGCATTTT. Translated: CAISESSGIQPQHF.

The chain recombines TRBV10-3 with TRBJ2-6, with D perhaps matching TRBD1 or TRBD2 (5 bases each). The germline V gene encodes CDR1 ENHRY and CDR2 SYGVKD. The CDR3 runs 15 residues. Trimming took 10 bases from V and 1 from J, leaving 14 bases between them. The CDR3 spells CATGTDRSGANVLTF. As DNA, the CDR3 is TGTGCCACCGGGACGGATCGGTCTGGGGCCAACGTCCTGACTTTC.

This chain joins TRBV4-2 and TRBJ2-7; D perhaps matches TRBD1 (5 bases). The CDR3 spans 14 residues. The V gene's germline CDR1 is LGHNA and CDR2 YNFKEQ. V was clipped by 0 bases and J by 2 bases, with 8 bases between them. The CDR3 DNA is TGTGCCAGCAGCCAAGACTCAGGGCCCTACGAGCAGTACTTC. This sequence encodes CASSQDSGPYEQYF.

CDR3 protein: CASSAPSGRAYEQYF. The CDR3 DNA is TGTGCCAGCAGTGCCCCTAGCGGGAGGGCCTACGAGCAGTACTTC. This sequence joins TRBV2 and TRBJ2-7; 12 positions agree with TRBD2. The V segment lost 4 bases and the J segment 2 bases; nucleotides outside the gene matches: 3. This CDR3 region has 15 residues. Per germline, CDR1 SNHLY and CDR2 FYNNEI.

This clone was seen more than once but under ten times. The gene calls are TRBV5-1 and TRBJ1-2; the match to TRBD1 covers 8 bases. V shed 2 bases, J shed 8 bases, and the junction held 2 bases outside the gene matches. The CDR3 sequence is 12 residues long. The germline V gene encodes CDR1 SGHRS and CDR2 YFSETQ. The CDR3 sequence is CASSFQGAGYTF. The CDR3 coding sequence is TGCGCCAGCAGCTTCCAGGGGGCAGGCTACACCTTC.

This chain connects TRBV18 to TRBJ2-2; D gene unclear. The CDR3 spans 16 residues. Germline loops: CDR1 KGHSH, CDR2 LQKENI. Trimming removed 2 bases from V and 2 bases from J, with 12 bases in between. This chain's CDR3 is CASSPYKLDNTGELFF. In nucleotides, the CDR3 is TGTGCCAGCTCACCATATAAGCTAGACAACACCGGGGAGCTGTTTTTT.

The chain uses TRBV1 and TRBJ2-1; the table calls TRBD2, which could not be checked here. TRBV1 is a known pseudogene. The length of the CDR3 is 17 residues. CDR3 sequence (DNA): TGCACCAGCAGCCCCCAGAAGCCGCTAGCGGGAGGGCATGAGCAGTTCTTC. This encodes CTSSPQKPLAGGHEQFF.

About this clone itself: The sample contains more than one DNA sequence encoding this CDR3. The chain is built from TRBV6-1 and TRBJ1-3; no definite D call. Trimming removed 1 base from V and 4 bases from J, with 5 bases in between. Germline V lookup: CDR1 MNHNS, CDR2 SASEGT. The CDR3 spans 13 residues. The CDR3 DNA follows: TGTGCCAGCAGTGAAGGTCTGGGAAACACCATATATTTT. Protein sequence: CASSEGLGNTIYF.